What follows are 25 T cell receptor beta chains derived from one specimen sequenced in a study of cytomegalovirus exposure and HLA in healthy donors. The PCR ran on 60 Vbeta and 13 Jbeta primers. Here immunoSEQ multiplex PCR was the method, and the copy in TCRdb shows in-frame clones only, minus some. The sample consists of 170,000 or so clones, over 70% of them appearing once. The sample consisted of PBMCs. These receptors all come from a male donor in good health and CMV-seronegative.

This chain connects TRBV10-3 to TRBJ2-2; 9 nucleotides line up with TRBD1. Germline-derived CDR1 and CDR2 are ENHRY and SYGVKD. The CDR3 spans 14 residues. Trimming at V came to 6 bases and at J to 8 bases, leaving 7 bases not matched to a gene. The CDR3 spells CAISGQGMPGELFF. The DNA of the CDR3 is TGTGCCATCAGCGGACAGGGGATGCCGGGGGAGCTGTTTTTT.

The CDR3 reads CASSLSLAGVFDTQYF. In DNA form, the CDR3 reads TGCGCCAGCAGCCTCTCACTAGCGGGTGTATTTGATACGCAGTATTTT. This rearrangement joins TRBV4-3 to TRBJ2-3, with 9 bases that match TRBD2. Looked up from germline, CDR1 is LGHNA and CDR2 is YSLEER. The CDR3 has 16 residues. V dropped 4 bases and J dropped 6; count of bases not matched to a gene: 11.

In nucleotides, the CDR3 is TGCAGCGTTTCTAACCGAAACTATGGCTACACCTTC. Encoded protein: CSVSNRNYGYTF. The chain joins TRBV29-1 to TRBJ1-2; D is undetermined. This CDR3 has 12 amino acids. V was cut by 5 bases and J by 2 bases, with 9 bases left in between. Germline V lookup: CDR1 SQVTM, CDR2 ANQGSEA.

This clone has more than one count but fewer than ten. CDR3 protein: CASSYRTGGHTDTQYF. The CDR3 DNA reads TGTGCCAGCAGTTACAGGACAGGCGGACATACAGATACGCAGTATTTT. The gene calls are TRBV6-5 and TRBJ2-3; 7 bases are shared with TRBD1. Looked up from germline, CDR1 is MNHEY and CDR2 is SVGAGI. The ends lost 2 bases at V and 3 bases at J; junction bases unmatched: 8. The CDR3 spans 16 residues.

This clone turned up a few times. The genes are TRBV5-1 and TRBJ1-3; 7 bases match TRBD1. Trimming removed 4 bases from V and 3 bases from J; junction bases left unmatched: 4. Germline V gene data show CDR1 as SGHRS and CDR2 as YFSETQ. The CDR3 extends over 14 amino acids. The CDR3 here is CASSQGQIGNTIYF. DNA for the CDR3: TGCGCCAGCAGCCAGGGACAGATTGGAAACACCATATATTTT.

V gene TRBV7-2 combines with J gene TRBJ2-2, with D perhaps TRBD1 (6 bases). The CDR3 loop spans 15 amino acids. Trimming took off 0 bases at V and 9 bases at J, with 14 bases between the two ends. Germline CDR1 SGHTA, CDR2 FQGNSA. In nucleotides, the CDR3 is TGTGCCAGCAGCTTAGCGCTAGTGGGGGCCAGGGAGCTGTTTTTT. It encodes CASSLALVGARELFF.

For this clone: Other DNA sequences within the sample encode an identical CDR3. The rearrangement joins TRBV6-5 to TRBJ2-7; TRBD1 matches 8 bases. The CDR3 sequence is 14 residues long. V gave up 4 bases and J gave up 3 bases; unmatched junction bases: 5. Per germline, CDR1 MNHEY and CDR2 SVGAGI. The CDR3 reads CASSFGTGGYEQYF. The CDR3 coding sequence is TGTGCCAGCAGTTTTGGGACAGGAGGCTACGAGCAGTACTTC.

V is TRBV2 and J is TRBJ2-4; 9 nucleotides align to TRBD1. CDR1 is SNHLY and CDR2 is FYNNEI in the germline V gene. The CDR3 is made up of 13 amino acids. J gave up 4 bases and V 10 bases, and 5 bases lay outside the gene matches. CDR3 bases: TGTGCCACCTCAGGGACAGGGAAAAACATTCAGTACTTC. It is translated as CATSGTGKNIQYF.

The chain employs TRBV28 and TRBJ2-5, with D tentatively TRBD1 (7 bases). The V end lost 8 bases, the J end lost 3 bases, and 16 bases lay between the germline ends. The CDR3 runs 14 residues. Germline-derived CDR1 and CDR2 are MDHEN and SYDVKM. The CDR3 protein is CASGWGDREETQYF. DNA of the CDR3: TGTGCCAGCGGTTGGGGGGACAGAGAAGAGACCCAGTACTTC.

The rearrangement uses TRBV7-7 and TRBJ2-3; a possible D gene is TRBD2 (6 bases). The CDR3 spans 13 residues. Deletions cut 5 bases from V and 8 bases from J, with 14 bases between. In germline, CDR1 is SSHAT, CDR2 FNYEAQ (reference sequence). CDR3 protein: CASSPRGTATQYF. CDR3 nucleotide sequence: TGTGCCAGCAGCCCTCGGGGGACTGCTACGCAGTATTTT.

This clone was recorded only once. This chain connects TRBV19 to TRBJ1-1, with TRBD1 as a possible D gene (5 bases). There are 15 residues in the CDR3. V was trimmed by 3 bases and J by 3 bases, leaving 14 bases between them. The germline gives CDR1 LNHDA, CDR2 SQIVND (reference sequence). CDR3 residues: CASSIRREGHTEAFF. In nucleotides, the CDR3 is TGTGCCAGTAGTATCCGCAGGGAAGGGCACACTGAAGCTTTCTTT. Full variable domain (outside the CDR3, taken from reference TRBV19 and TRBJ1-1): DGGITQSPKYLFRKEGQNVTLSCEQNLNHDAMYWYRQDPGQGLRLIYYSQIVNDFQKGDIAEGYSVSREKKESFPLTVTSAQKNPTAFYLCASSIRREGHTEAFFGQGTRLTVV.

This clone was counted only a few times. This chain links TRBV25-1 with TRBJ1-3; weak D call: TRBD1 (6 bases). Trimming stripped 4 bases from V and 1 base from J, with 8 bases between. This CDR3 region has 14 residues. CDR1 is MGHDK, CDR2 SYGVNS, per germline. CDR3 region: CASSVGQSGNTIYF. CDR3 in DNA: TGTGCCAGCAGTGTCGGACAGTCTGGAAACACCATATATTTT.

The chain carries TRBV15 and TRBJ2-1; D uncertain. The CDR3 has 12 residues. V was trimmed by 0 bases and J by 10 bases, leaving 7 bases between them. Germline CDR1 reads LNHNV; CDR2 reads YYDKDF (reference sequence). The CDR3 DNA is TGTGCCACCAGCAGAGATCTTTTAGAGCAGTTCTTC. Translated: CATSRDLLEQFF. The entire variable domain, with the rest obtained from reference TRBV15 and TRBJ2-1, is as follows: DAMVIQNPRYQVTQFGKPVTLSCSQTLNHNVMYWYQQKSSQAPKLLFHYYDKDFNNEADTPDNFQSRRPNTSFCFLDIRSPGLGDTAMYLCATSRDLLEQFFGPGTRLTVL.

V usage is TRBV30 and J usage is TRBJ1-6; D is unresolved. The germline gives CDR1 GTSNPN, CDR2 SVGIG (reference sequence). The length of the CDR3 is 13 residues. Trimming pared 0 bases from V and 10 bases from J, leaving 10 bases between. The CDR3 is CAWSVRVGSPLHF. The CDR3 DNA is TGTGCCTGGAGTGTGAGGGTTGGGTCACCCCTCCACTTT.

This clone was observed a few times. This chain joins TRBV28 and TRBJ1-5; possibly TRBD1 for D (6 bases). CDR3 length equals 15 residues. The germline V gene has CDR1 MDHEN and CDR2 SYDVKM. V was pared by 6 bases and J by 0 bases, with 12 bases between. The CDR3 here is CASSTQGPSNQPQHF. CDR3 DNA: TGTGCCAGCAGCACACAGGGCCCTAGCAATCAGCCCCAGCATTTT.

The gene calls are TRBV10-3 and TRBJ1-2; no clear D gene. V was shortened by 3 bases and J by 8 bases, with 10 bases between the two germline ends. The CDR3 has 12 amino acids. Germline assignment: CDR1 ENHRY and CDR2 SYGVKD. The CDR3 nucleotides are TGTGCCATCAGTGATCTGAGGGTCGGCTACACCTTC. It specifies CAISDLRVGYTF.

The chain carries TRBV25-1 and TRBJ1-5; 8 bases map to TRBD1. Germline CDR1 and CDR2: MGHDK and SYGVNS. CDR3 size: 14 residues. V shed 3 bases, J shed 4 bases, and the junction held 2 bases outside the gene matches. CDR3 nucleotide sequence: TGTGCCAGCAGTGATTACAGGGGGAATCAGCCCCAGCATTTT. It codes for CASSDYRGNQPQHF.

The J gene is TRBJ2-7, the V gene TRBV27, with a possible D match to TRBD1 (5 bases). The ends were cut back, 3 bases at V and 2 bases at J, with 11 bases in the middle. The CDR3 covers 14 residues. Germline V gene sequence: CDR1 MNHEY, CDR2 SMNVEV (reference sequence). The CDR3 DNA sequence: TGTGCCAGCAGTTTGGACAACCGCCCCTACGAGCAGTACTTC. Its translation: CASSLDNRPYEQYF.

The rearrangement links TRBV30 to TRBJ1-3; the D is unclear. Trimming shortened V by 5 bases and J by 0 bases, and 8 bases separated the two germline ends. CDR3 length: 13 amino acids. Germline CDR1 is GTSNPN and CDR2 is SVGIG (reference sequence). The CDR3 sequence is CAWYWSSGNTIYF. The CDR3 nucleotides read TGTGCCTGGTACTGGAGCTCTGGAAACACCATATATTTT.

The chain combines TRBV5-1 with TRBJ2-1; 7 nucleotides line up with TRBD2. Germline V gene data show CDR1 as SGHRS and CDR2 as YFSETQ. This CDR3 is 17 amino acids long. V shed 0 bases, J shed 0 bases, and the junction held 6 bases outside the gene matches. The CDR3 loop reads CASSLELAIRSYNEQFF. The DNA of the CDR3 is TGCGCCAGCAGCTTGGAACTAGCGATCCGCTCCTACAATGAGCAGTTCTTC.

Only a few counts were recorded for this clone. J is TRBJ2-1 and V is TRBV15; 8 bases agree with TRBD2. V was pared by 3 bases and J by 7 bases, with 11 bases of the junction left unmatched. From germline, CDR1 is LNHNV and CDR2 YYDKDF (reference sequence). CDR3 length: 16 amino acids. CDR3 loop: CATSSYGTRGRNEQFF. CDR3 in DNA: TGTGCCACCAGCAGCTACGGGACTAGAGGTCGTAATGAGCAGTTCTTC. Using reference TRBV15 and TRBJ2-1 for the parts outside the CDR3, the full variable domain is DAMVIQNPRYQVTQFGKPVTLSCSQTLNHNVMYWYQQKSSQAPKLLFHYYDKDFNNEADTPDNFQSRRPNTSFCFLDIRSPGLGDTAMYLCATSSYGTRGRNEQFFGPGTRLTVL.

The J gene is TRBJ1-2, the V gene TRBV27; D is undetermined. CDR1 and CDR2 (germline): MNHEY, SMNVEV (reference sequence). The CDR3 spans 13 residues. Trimming left V 5 bases short and J 1 base short, with 8 bases between. CDR3 in amino acids: CASSQTYNYGYTF. CDR3 bases: TGTGCCAGCAGTCAAACATATAACTATGGCTACACCTTC.

This rearrangement joins TRBV7-9 to TRBJ1-5; 8 nucleotides line up with TRBD1. CDR3 length: 16 amino acids. Per the germline V gene, CDR1 is SEHNR and CDR2 is FQNEAQ (reference sequence). With V trimmed by 4 bases and J by 3 bases, 8 bases remained unmatched. CDR3 amino acids: CASSSPGGRDNQPQHF. The CDR3 DNA is TGTGCCAGCAGCTCACCAGGGGGCCGTGACAATCAGCCCCAGCATTTT.

The chain is built from TRBV12-5 and TRBJ2-5; D is perhaps TRBD2 (7 bases). Germline-derived CDR1 and CDR2 are LGHNT and FRNRAP. This CDR3 has 14 residues. The germline V and J ends were trimmed by 2 bases and 5 bases, with 12 bases remaining between them. The CDR3: CASGLWGGRETQYF. The CDR3, as DNA: TGTGCTAGTGGTTTGTGGGGGGGCCGGGAGACCCAGTACTTC.

The chain couples TRBV2 to TRBJ2-1; possibly TRBD2 for D (6 bases). The CDR3 runs 15 residues. Germline V gives CDR1 SNHLY, CDR2 FYNNEI. Trimming removed 8 bases at V and 0 bases at J, with 14 bases between. The CDR3 DNA sequence: TGTGCCAGCTGCCCGGGAGACCTCTCCTACAATGAGCAGTTCTTC. Residues: CASCPGDLSYNEQFF.